This T cell receptor (beta chain) originates from a study of cytomegalovirus exposure and HLA in healthy donors. Concerning this clone itself: Its antigen is unknown.

In the PCR, 60 Vbeta and 13 Jbeta primers were used. In the original analysis: Approximately 11 million of roughly 81 million unique TCR beta chains were shared, per a later count. TCRdb's table, derived via immunoSEQ multiplex PCR, lists solely in-frame clones and lacks some. That table furnishes V, J and clone size, whereas the DNA furnished D and trimming. The data contain around 110,000 clones, about 61% of them singletons. V lost 5 bases to trimming and J lost 2 bases; unmatched junction nucleotides: 3. This CDR3 spans 15 amino acids. From germline, CDR1 is GTSNPN and CDR2 SVGIG (reference sequence). General study findings and limits: Reports indicate that TCR beta sequences accurately predicted the HLA-A and HLA-B alleles of most subjects. Relative to equally common others, HLA-associated TCR beta chains showed greater clonal expansion in a later analysis. Likely technical artifact: a cluster of highly shared sequence variants.

Sequenced input: PBMCs. The gene calls are TRBV30 and TRBJ2-1, with TRBD2 matching 13 bases. The sequence was collected from a woman in her twenties or thirties in good health and CMV-seronegative. CDR3 DNA: TGTGCCTGGGCTGGACTAGCGGGAGCCTACAATGAGCAGTTCTTC. Translated: CAWAGLAGAYNEQFF.